This passage covers 15 T cell receptor beta chains from one sample sequenced in a study of neurological immune-mediated disorders. MiXCR, applied by TCRdb to the 5' RACE reads, yields one record per CDR3 protein. The data hold roughly 36,000 distinct CDR3 sequences, with about 7% observed a single time. The specimen sequenced was CD4+ T cells from blood. The receptors here all came from a man in his fifties in good health.

This clonotype was counted a few times. The junction and the germline gene differ at one end; a read error may be behind it. The genes are TRBV7-9 and TRBJ1-6; D call uncertain. The CDR3 has 18 residues. Looked up from germline, CDR1 is SEHNR and CDR2 is FQNEAQ (reference sequence). CDR3 in DNA: TGTGCCAGCAGCTTAGGGGCGGGAACCAGCTCCTATAACTCACCCCTCCACTTT. It specifies CASSLGAGTSSYNSPLHF.

This clonotype occurred many times. J is TRBJ2-7 and V is TRBV18; 7 bases align to TRBD1. This CDR3 contains 15 residues. Germline V gene lookup returns CDR1 KGHSH and CDR2 LQKENI. Losses at the gene ends were 2 bases for V and 4 bases for J; bases not matched to a gene: 8. CDR3 bases: TGTGCCAGCTCACCATCACTTGGCAGGGGGTACGAGCAGTACTTC. This codes for CASSPSLGRGYEQYF.

This clonotype has ten or more counts. The V gene is TRBV12-3 or TRBV12-4, the J gene TRBJ1-1; no clear D. The CDR3 has 14 amino acids. V dropped 4 bases and J dropped 5 bases, with 14 bases sitting between them. The CDR3 reads CASSSSRVLTEAFF. CDR3 DNA: TGTGCCAGCAGTTCGAGCCGGGTATTGACTGAAGCTTTCTTT.

This clonotype was found many times. V usage is TRBV5-6 and J usage is TRBJ2-7; 12 nucleotides line up with TRBD1. This CDR3 spans 14 amino acids. Per the germline V gene, CDR1 is SGHDT and CDR2 is YYEEEE. J lost 3 bases, V lost 5 bases, and 3 bases had no gene match. CDR3 protein: CASSRDRGHYEQYF. The CDR3 DNA follows: TGTGCCAGCAGTAGGGACAGGGGGCACTACGAGCAGTACTTC.

At least ten counts were recorded for this clonotype. The J gene is TRBJ2-1, the V gene TRBV5-1; D possibly corresponds to TRBD2 (5 bases). V lost 1 base and J lost 7, with 15 bases in between. CDR3 length equals 15 residues. Germline-derived CDR1 and CDR2 are SGHRS and YFSETQ. The CDR3 DNA reads TGCGCCAGCAGCTTGAGCCCGGCGGGTGAAAATGAGCAGTTCTTC. This sequence encodes CASSLSPAGENEQFF.

At least ten counts were recorded for this clonotype. The chain couples TRBV6-2 or TRBV6-3 to TRBJ2-5, with D unclear. Germline V gene sequence: CDR1 MNHEY, CDR2 SVGEGT. The V end lost 2 bases, the J end lost 0 bases, and 4 bases lay between the germline ends. CDR3 size: 13 residues. The CDR3 spells CASSYGNQETQYF. In DNA form, the CDR3 reads TGTGCCAGCAGTTACGGAAACCAAGAGACCCAGTACTTC.

The V call is TRBV6-2 or TRBV6-3, the J call TRBJ2-3, with 14 positions matching TRBD2. Germline CDR1 reads MNHEY; CDR2 reads SVGEGT. Unmatched junction bases numbered 5, after V lost 10 bases and J lost 5 bases. The CDR3 is 14 residues long. This chain's CDR3 is CATSGLAGVDTQYF. The CDR3 DNA reads TGTGCCACCTCGGGACTAGCGGGGGTAGATACGCAGTATTTT.

At least ten counts were recorded for this clonotype. The chain carries TRBV20-1 and TRBJ2-1; D uncertain. V lost 0 bases and J 0 bases, leaving 15 bases between the germline ends. Germline V gene lookup returns CDR1 DFQATT and CDR2 SNEGSKA (reference sequence). The CDR3 consists of 17 residues. CDR3: CSARDGYGARSYNEQFF. CDR3 bases: TGCAGTGCTAGAGACGGTTACGGCGCCCGCTCCTACAATGAGCAGTTCTTC.

This clonotype showed up many times. CDR3 coding DNA: TGTGCCAGCAGTGAGGGACGGCAAAATCAGCCCCAGCATTTT. Protein: CASSEGRQNQPQHF. The V gene is TRBV2, the J gene TRBJ1-5; perhaps TRBD1 as D (5 bases). The CDR3 covers 14 residues. Trimming stripped 3 bases from V and 4 bases from J, with 10 bases between. Germline lookup yields CDR1 SNHLY and CDR2 FYNNEI.

This clonotype was observed at least ten times. The rearrangement links TRBV20-1 to TRBJ2-2, with D possibly matching TRBD2 (6 bases). V was cut by 0 bases and J by 4 bases, with 9 bases left in between. CDR3 length: 14 residues. In germline, CDR1 is DFQATT, CDR2 SNEGSKA (reference sequence). The CDR3 spells CSAREGGGTGELFF. The CDR3, as DNA: TGCAGTGCTAGAGAGGGGGGAGGCACCGGGGAGCTGTTTTTT.

Only a few counts were recorded for this clonotype. V and J are TRBV5-1 and TRBJ2-7; 9 nucleotides agree with TRBD1. V trimming: 4 bases; J trimming: 6 bases; junction bases outside the gene matches: 8. Germline values: CDR1 SGHRS, CDR2 YFSETQ. The length of the CDR3 is 14 residues. For the CDR3, the DNA is TGCGCCAGCAGCATGGGACAGGGTCCCTCCGAGCAGTACTTC. Translating it yields CASSMGQGPSEQYF.

Many counts were recorded for this clonotype. J is TRBJ2-2 and V is TRBV6-6; unclear D gene. The CDR3 totals 12 residues. Germline-derived CDR1 and CDR2 are MNHNY and SVGAGI (reference sequence). With 7 bases removed from V and 4 bases from J, the gap between germline ends came to 7 bases. CDR3 amino acids: CASKLPTGELFF. CDR3 coding DNA: TGTGCCAGCAAACTCCCCACCGGGGAGCTGTTTTTT.

This clonotype was found many times. This sequence joins TRBV28 and TRBJ1-5; a possible D gene is TRBD1 (6 bases). Germline V CDR1 and CDR2: MDHEN, SYDVKM. This CDR3 is built from 13 residues. V was shortened by 5 bases and J by 9 bases, with 14 bases between the two germline ends. The CDR3 DNA reads as TGTGCCAGCAGTCCCCTGACAGGAGCGCCCCAGCATTTT. This translates into CASSPLTGAPQHF.

This clonotype was recorded at least ten times. V is TRBV5-1 and J is TRBJ2-7; D is uncertain. This CDR3 is built from 13 residues. Germline V gives CDR1 SGHRS, CDR2 YFSETQ. Trimming removed 0 bases from V and 3 bases from J, with 7 bases in between. In DNA form, the CDR3 reads TGCGCCAGCAGCTTGGCCCTCGGCTACGAGCAGTACTTC. It specifies CASSLALGYEQYF.

At least ten counts were recorded for this clonotype. The V gene is TRBV5-1, the J gene TRBJ2-1; the D gene could be TRBD1 or TRBD2 (6 bases each). Per germline, CDR1 SGHRS and CDR2 YFSETQ. This CDR3 spans 16 amino acids. V lost 0 bases, J lost 0 bases, and 10 bases lay in between. The CDR3 is CASSLAGGGSYNEQFF. The CDR3 region has the DNA TGCGCCAGCAGCTTGGCCGGGGGCGGCTCCTACAATGAGCAGTTCTTC. Looking up the rest from reference TRBV5-1 and TRBJ2-1 gives the full variable domain: KAGVTQTPRYLIKTRGQQVTLSCSPISGHRSVSWYQQTPGQGLQFLFEYFSETQRNKGNFPGRFSGRQFSNSRSEMNVSTLELGDSALYLCASSLAGGGSYNEQFFGPGTRLTVL.